The next 2 T cell receptor beta chains were all read from a single sample in a study of blood T cell repertoires in COVID-19. The data were produced by immunoSEQ multiplex PCR, yet TCRdb's version contains in-frame clones alone and is incomplete. This table holds 110,000 to 150,000 clones, 75% to 90% found once. The sequencing input was peripheral blood. The receptor set was obtained from an elderly woman with acute or convalescent COVID-19.

The chain combines TRBV3-1 (or the pseudogene TRBV3-2) with TRBJ2-3; TRBD2 aligns across 9 bases. The germline CDR1 and CDR2 sequences are LGHDT and YNNKEL (reference sequence). V lost 4 bases and J lost 8; bases outside the gene matches: 7. This CDR3 comprises 14 residues. The CDR3 loop is CASSRGGDFVTQYF. The CDR3, as DNA: TGTGCCAGCAGCCGCGGGGGGGATTTTGTTACGCAGTATTTT.

The chain carries TRBV7-2 and TRBJ1-4, with D hard to call. Germline CDR1 SGHTA, CDR2 FQGNSA. Trimming stripped 5 bases from V and 4 bases from J, with 11 bases between. The CDR3 extends over 14 amino acids. CDR3 in amino acids: CASSLLAVNEKLFF. CDR3 bases: TGTGCCAGCAGCCTCTTAGCCGTTAATGAAAAACTGTTTTTT.